This entry concerns a single TCR beta chain. The data are from a study of blood T cell repertoires in COVID-19. The wider study: From T cells, B-cell-depleted T cells, or PBMCs came the material, which was cDNA or gDNA.

V dropped 0 bases and J dropped 4; count of bases not matched to a gene: 2. The CDR3 is made up of 15 amino acids. The germline gives CDR1 LNHNV, CDR2 YYDKDF (reference sequence). Generated by immunoSEQ multiplex PCR, the TCRdb table keeps only in-frame clones and is missing some. The sample contains 150,000 to 200,000 clones, 80% to 85% of which appear only once. The Seattle site enrolled patients during active infection and followed them longitudinally. The sequence was collected from a woman older than 75 with COVID-19, enrolled during active disease. The source material was peripheral blood. The chain has TRBV15 and TRBJ2-1; 8 bases are a match to TRBD2. This CDR3 is CATSRERGAYNEQFF. In DNA, the CDR3 is TGTGCCACCAGCAGAGAGCGGGGGGCTTACAATGAGCAGTTCTTC.